This TCR beta chain was identified during a study of blood T cell repertoires in COVID-19 (dated by TCRdb to about 2020). Study-wide context: Samples from collaborators originated in the United States, Italy and Spain and spanned both the acute and convalescent phases of COVID-19. The prospective study material was composed of cDNA or gDNA derived from T cells, B-cell-depleted T cells, or PBMCs. The dataset comprised deeply sampled blood TCRbeta repertoires from subjects exposed to, actively infected with, or recovered from COVID-19. A freely available public database, intended as a resource for researchers studying the immune response to SARS-CoV-2, is where the repertoires were released. Samples were obtained from the ongoing ImmuneRACE study (first 160 participants) and from roughly 1,300 subjects provided by 6 global collaborators. The sample metadata nearly always contained a de-identified subject ID, COVID-19 status, age in years and sex. Where HLA class I and class II types were available, the types were taken from metadata supplied by the sample provider, not from assay-based typing.

The collaborating institutions used their own protocols to collect whole blood in K2EDTA tubes. For TCRbeta analysis, collaborator samples were shipped as frozen whole blood, as isolated PBMCs, or as DNA extracted from either sample type. The immunoSEQ Assay, a bias-controlled multiplex PCR, was used to amplify TCRbeta CDR3 regions from genomic DNA. The source study handled its data this way. The number of nucleated cells in each sample was estimated by amplification of reference gene primers within the assay. To quantify the absolute abundance of each unique TCRbeta CDR3 rearrangement, sequence reads were collapsed and filtered. Productive Simpson clonality was computed per sample as the square root of Simpson's diversity index over productive rearrangements. The clones in this table, taken by TCRdb from immuneACCESS, are in-frame only. Not every clone is retained; where verified, under half of the shortfall comes from an unresolved V gene, and the cause of the rest is unknown. Clone size and V and J calls were adopted from that table, with D and trimming inferred from the DNA. The sample table records around 25,000 clones; 75% to 90% of these occur just once. Over 25% of the sample is in the top ten clones.

What the research found in general, with its limitations: Clinical and demographic metadata were provided uncurated, with the amount varying by source and participant.

To note about this clone: Its antigen is currently not known. The input lacks base qualities; no much larger clone sits a single base away.

Trimming removed 3 bases from V and 10 bases from J, leaving 15 bases between the germline ends. CDR1 and CDR2 are read off the germline V gene (reference sequence) as SGHNT and YYREEE. The CDR3, cysteine through phenylalanine, is 13 amino acids long. Left in the record is the CDR3 DNA by itself, 39 bases read in frame from the first base. The source of this sequence is a human donor with active COVID-19. The donor label of this sample is uncertain. This sequence uses TRBV5-4 and TRBJ2-3, and possibly TRBD2, on 6 matching bases. Sequenced input: peripheral blood. The CDR3 here reads CASSWAGRGAQYF. The nucleotides read TGTGCCAGCAGCTGGGCCGGGCGCGGGGCGCAGTATTTT.